The rows below give T cell receptor beta chains drawn from one sample of a study of blood T cell repertoires in COVID-19. The method was immunoSEQ multiplex PCR; TCRdb's version includes in-frame clones alone and lacks a portion of them. The sample lists under 200,000 clones; around 79% were seen once. Specimen: peripheral blood. The receptors originated from a woman aged 40-49 years with COVID-19, enrolled during active disease. Both conserved end residues are trimmed from each CDR3. The order of the fields is V gene, J gene, CDR3 protein.

V gene: TRBV19; J gene: TRBJ2-5; CDR3 protein: ASRDRDSGSDVLETQY
V gene: TRBV5-1; J gene: TRBJ2-7; CDR3 protein: ASRTGTVLREQY
V gene: TRBV4-1; J gene: TRBJ2-2; CDR3 protein: ASSPLIELGQGLF
V gene: TRBV12-3/TRBV12-4; J gene: TRBJ1-1; CDR3 protein: ASSLGRWTEAF
V gene: TRBV19; J gene: TRBJ1-2; CDR3 protein: ASSPKQGASGYT
V gene: TRBV5-5; J gene: TRBJ1-1; CDR3 protein: ASSSAMNTEAF
V gene: TRBV7-6; J gene: TRBJ2-5; CDR3 protein: ASSPLAVGQETQY
V gene: TRBV6-2/TRBV6-3; J gene: TRBJ1-1; CDR3 protein: ASSRDTIPTEAF
V gene: TRBV11-1; J gene: TRBJ2-7; CDR3 protein: ASSGAFREQY
V gene: TRBV27; J gene: TRBJ2-7; CDR3 protein: ASSLGTAHEQY
V gene: TRBV20-1; J gene: TRBJ1-2; CDR3 protein: SASSGASRYGYT
V gene: TRBV9; J gene: TRBJ1-1; CDR3 protein: ASSVAGLNTEAF
V gene: TRBV29-1; J gene: TRBJ1-1; CDR3 protein: SAGTGVTEAF
V gene: TRBV5-5; J gene: TRBJ2-2; CDR3 protein: ASSLLAGTNTGELF
V gene: TRBV5-1; J gene: TRBJ1-4; CDR3 protein: ASSIQGGGATNEKLF
V gene: TRBV27; J gene: TRBJ1-6; CDR3 protein: ASSLFPLSSYNSPLH
V gene: TRBV3-1/TRBV3-2; J gene: TRBJ2-5; CDR3 protein: ASSQGLRKFY
V gene: TRBV7-9; J gene: TRBJ2-5; CDR3 protein: ASSLVEGGEETQY
V gene: TRBV7-9; J gene: TRBJ1-1; CDR3 protein: ASSVQNAEAF
V gene: TRBV5-1; J gene: TRBJ2-2; CDR3 protein: ASSPSASTGELF
V gene: TRBV3-1/TRBV3-2; J gene: TRBJ1-3; CDR3 protein: ASSQGATGASTIY
V gene: TRBV18; J gene: TRBJ1-6; CDR3 protein: ASSPSGGQSRSPLH
V gene: TRBV5-1; J gene: TRBJ1-1; CDR3 protein: ASSLDQGVGTEAF
V gene: TRBV6-5; J gene: TRBJ2-3; CDR3 protein: ASWQLALPDTQY
V gene: TRBV5-5; J gene: TRBJ2-2; CDR3 protein: ASSFGLNTGELF
V gene: TRBV15; J gene: TRBJ1-1; CDR3 protein: ATSRAGMGTEAF
V gene: TRBV9; J gene: TRBJ2-1; CDR3 protein: ASRGSGRDYNEQF
V gene: TRBV18; J gene: TRBJ2-2; CDR3 protein: ASSPRFGTATAGELF
V gene: TRBV19; J gene: TRBJ2-2; CDR3 protein: ASWGLARTGELF
V gene: TRBV2; J gene: TRBJ1-5; CDR3 protein: ASSGTVDQPQH
V gene: TRBV6-8; J gene: TRBJ2-2; CDR3 protein: ASSHSGGVFTGELF
V gene: TRBV9; J gene: TRBJ1-5; CDR3 protein: ASSVGGRSNQPQH
V gene: TRBV18; J gene: TRBJ2-7; CDR3 protein: ASSPPSSGSSYEQY
V gene: TRBV21-1; J gene: TRBJ1-5; CDR3 protein: ASSKRKRTVFPFSNQPQH
V gene: TRBV5-1; J gene: TRBJ2-5; CDR3 protein: ASSLEGQGATQY
V gene: TRBV27; J gene: TRBJ2-1; CDR3 protein: ASRWTGDYNEQF
V gene: TRBV2; J gene: TRBJ2-7; CDR3 protein: ASSMKGWAAEQY
V gene: TRBV18; J gene: TRBJ2-5; CDR3 protein: ASSTGQGQETQY
V gene: TRBV19; J gene: TRBJ1-1; CDR3 protein: ASGRGSGLNTEAF
V gene: TRBV12-3/TRBV12-4; J gene: TRBJ2-7; CDR3 protein: ASTWGFGEQY
V gene: TRBV9; J gene: TRBJ1-1; CDR3 protein: ASSDTRDTEAF
V gene: TRBV6-1; J gene: TRBJ1-2; CDR3 protein: ASSERDRANYGYT
V gene: TRBV9; J gene: TRBJ2-7; CDR3 protein: ASSVAPGEGYEQY
V gene: TRBV9; J gene: TRBJ2-3; CDR3 protein: ASSVANSQGTQY
V gene: TRBV9; J gene: TRBJ2-3; CDR3 protein: ASSVSGGTTDTQY
V gene: TRBV24-1; J gene: TRBJ1-1; CDR3 protein: ATSDRDSKAF